This TCR beta chain appears in the sequencing data of a study of graft-versus-host responses after intestinal transplantation. CDR3 length: 13 residues. Germline CDR1 reads SQVTM; CDR2 reads ANQGSEA. V gave up 1 base and J gave up 4 bases, with 7 bases separating them. Repertoires were generated with immunoSEQ multiplex PCR, while TCRdb's copy carries only in-frame clones and drops some. The data contain some 69,000 clones, over 85% of them singletons. This clone showed up just once. The receptor was isolated from a human patient who received an intestinal transplant, so some T cells may come from the graft donor. Here the sequenced sample was bone marrow, taken 734 days after intestinal transplantation. This sequence joins TRBV29-1 and TRBJ2-2; no firm D call. In DNA form, the CDR3 reads TGCAGCGTTGAAGGGTCGGGCACCGGGGAGCTGTTTTTT. This sequence encodes CSVEGSGTGELFF.